The present T cell receptor beta chain was sequenced within a study of cytomegalovirus exposure and HLA in healthy donors. Study-level information: Earlier findings included roughly 120 million unique TCR beta sequences obtained from roughly 200 million T cells.

Regarding the study as a whole: Most TCR beta V segments were productive about 90% or about 30% of the time in an earlier analysis.

The CDR3 runs 13 residues. Germline assignment: CDR1 MDHEN and CDR2 SYDVKM. Trimming stripped 3 bases from V and 4 bases from J, with 10 bases between. Use of 60 Vbeta and 13 Jbeta primers characterized the PCR. TCRdb keeps only in-frame clones here, not all; method: immunoSEQ multiplex PCR. The table lists approximately 190,000 clones, around 87% of them singletons. At sampling all donors were nominally healthy, likely with unrecorded immune exposures. A word on this clone: Antigen: not known.

The receptor comes from a boy aged 2 to 10 in good health and CMV-seronegative. The sample consisted of PBMCs. The chain couples TRBV28 to TRBJ2-7; a weak D match, TRBD2 (7 bases). CDR3 sequence: CASSLGGRYEQYF. In DNA form, the CDR3 reads TGTGCCAGCAGTTTGGGGGGGCGGTACGAGCAGTACTTC.